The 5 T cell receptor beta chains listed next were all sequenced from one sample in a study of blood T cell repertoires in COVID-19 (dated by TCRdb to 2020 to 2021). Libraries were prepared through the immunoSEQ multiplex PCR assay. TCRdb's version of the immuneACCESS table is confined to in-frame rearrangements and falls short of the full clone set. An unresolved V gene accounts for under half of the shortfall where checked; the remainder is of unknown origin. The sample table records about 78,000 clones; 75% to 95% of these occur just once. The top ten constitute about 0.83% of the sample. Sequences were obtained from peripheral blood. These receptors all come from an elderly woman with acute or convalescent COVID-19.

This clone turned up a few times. The CDR3, as DNA: TGCGCCAGCAGCCCGAGGCGGACTAGCGGGCGCGCAGATACGCAGTATTTT. Its translation is CASSPRRTSGRADTQYF. The rearrangement uses TRBV5-1 and TRBJ2-3, with 11 bases matching TRBD2. Looked up from germline, CDR1 is SGHRS and CDR2 is YFSETQ. The CDR3 contains 17 residues. The V gene end was trimmed by 4 bases and the J gene end by 4 bases; junction bases not matched to a gene: 11.

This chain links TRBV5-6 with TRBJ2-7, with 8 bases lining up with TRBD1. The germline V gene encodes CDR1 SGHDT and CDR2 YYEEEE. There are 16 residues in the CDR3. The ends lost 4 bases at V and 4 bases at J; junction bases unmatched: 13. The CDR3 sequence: CASSPTRTGRRYEQYF. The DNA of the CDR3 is TGTGCCAGCAGCCCCACCCGGACAGGGAGGAGGTACGAGCAGTACTTC.

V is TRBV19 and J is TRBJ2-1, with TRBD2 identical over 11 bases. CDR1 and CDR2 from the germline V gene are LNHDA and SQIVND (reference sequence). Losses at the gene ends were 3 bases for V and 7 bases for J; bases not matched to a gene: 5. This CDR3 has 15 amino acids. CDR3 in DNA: TGTGCCAGTAGTATTACTAGCGGGAGAGCAAATGAGCAGTTCTTC. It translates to CASSITSGRANEQFF.

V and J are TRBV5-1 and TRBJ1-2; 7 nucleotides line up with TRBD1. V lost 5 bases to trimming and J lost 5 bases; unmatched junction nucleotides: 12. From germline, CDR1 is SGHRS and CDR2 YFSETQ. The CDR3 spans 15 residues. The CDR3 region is CASSFDREDLYGYTF. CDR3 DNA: TGCGCCAGCAGTTTTGACAGGGAGGACTTGTATGGCTACACCTTC.

CDR3 residues: CASSQDPPQGVTYEQYF. The CDR3 coding sequence is TGCGCCAGCAGCCAAGATCCCCCCCAGGGGGTGACCTACGAGCAGTACTTC. V and J are TRBV4-1 and TRBJ2-7, with TRBD1 matching over 7 bases. J lost 2 bases, V lost 0 bases, and 10 bases had no gene match. CDR1 and CDR2 (germline): MGHRA, YSYEKL. This CDR3 is built from 17 residues.